This T cell receptor beta chain derives from a study of blood T cell repertoires in COVID-19. As originally analysed: Reference gene primer amplification gave nucleated cell count estimates. The repertoire was sequenced with immunoSEQ multiplex PCR; TCRdb's copy has only in-frame clones and lacks some. V, J and clone size are those of that table, while D and trimming were read from the DNA. The sample holds about 380,000 clones; 88% are singletons and the top ten take about 1.2%. This clone was picked up one time. All enrollees were about 18 to 100 years old and from 25 or so US areas. Membership in each cohort depended on participant-reported clinical history. Donors of Cohort 3 who recovered were those that had two negative PCRs, clearance, or symptom resolution. Source material: PBMCs or T cells enriched from blood (not recorded which). This receptor was identified in a woman younger than 35 who had recovered from COVID-19.

CDR3 in amino acids: CATSRARDRDDNEQFF. In nucleotides, the CDR3 is TGTGCCACCAGCAGAGCCAGGGACAGGGACGACAATGAGCAGTTCTTC. This sequence joins TRBV15 and TRBJ2-1; 9 bases are shared with TRBD1. From germline, CDR1 is LNHNV and CDR2 YYDKDF (reference sequence). The CDR3 is 16 residues long. With 1 base clipped from V and 5 bases from J, the junction kept 6 bases outside the gene matches.